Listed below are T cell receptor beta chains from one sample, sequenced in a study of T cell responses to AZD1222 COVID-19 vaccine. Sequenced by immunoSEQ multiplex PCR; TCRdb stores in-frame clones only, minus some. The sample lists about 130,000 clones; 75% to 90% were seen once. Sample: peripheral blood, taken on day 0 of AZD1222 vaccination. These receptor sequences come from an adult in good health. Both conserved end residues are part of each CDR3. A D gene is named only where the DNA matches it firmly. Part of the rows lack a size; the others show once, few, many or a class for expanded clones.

cdr3_nt: TGTGCCAGCAGCAGCTACAGGGGGGCGAACACTGAAGCTTTCTTT; cdr3_aa: CASSSYRGANTEAFF; v_call: TRBV7-3; clone_size: .; j_call: TRBJ1-1; d_call: TRBD1
cdr3_nt: TGTGCCAGCAGTCCCGAGCCTTATAGCAATCAGCCCCAGCATTTT; cdr3_aa: CASSPEPYSNQPQHF; v_call: TRBV27; clone_size: once; j_call: TRBJ1-5; d_call: .
cdr3_nt: TGTGCCAGCGCCTTGAAAGGGGGCCGGGACGAGCAGTACTTC; cdr3_aa: CASALKGGRDEQYF; v_call: TRBV6-5; clone_size: .; j_call: TRBJ2-7; d_call: TRBD1
cdr3_nt: TGTGCCAGCAGCCAATTGCGCATAACTGGTGGAGAAAAACTGTTTTTT; cdr3_aa: CASSQLRITGGEKLFF; v_call: TRBV3-1/TRBV3-2; clone_size: few; j_call: TRBJ1-4; d_call: .
cdr3_nt: TGTGCCAGCAGTTTCGGAGGGGCGCGAGTGGGCGGCTACACCTTC; cdr3_aa: CASSFGGARVGGYTF; v_call: TRBV6-2/TRBV6-3; clone_size: .; j_call: TRBJ1-2; d_call: .
cdr3_nt: TGCGCCAGCAGCTTGGTGGCGAACTCCTACGAGCAGTACTTC; cdr3_aa: CASSLVANSYEQYF; v_call: TRBV5-1; clone_size: .; j_call: TRBJ2-7; d_call: .
cdr3_nt: TGTGCCAGAAGCTTGGAGGAGGGTGATGAAAAACTGTTTTTT; cdr3_aa: CARSLEEGDEKLFF; v_call: TRBV5-3; clone_size: .; j_call: TRBJ1-4; d_call: .
cdr3_nt: TGTGCCAGCAGCTTGCGAAACTTGGGGCAAGAGACCCAGTACTTC; cdr3_aa: CASSLRNLGQETQYF; v_call: TRBV5-4; clone_size: few; j_call: TRBJ2-5; d_call: .
cdr3_nt: TGCGCCAGCAGCCAAGAAGGGCGGGAGAACTACGAGCAGTACTTC; cdr3_aa: CASSQEGRENYEQYF; v_call: TRBV4-3; clone_size: .; j_call: TRBJ2-7; d_call: TRBD2
cdr3_nt: TGTGCCAGCAGCCAAGGGGGGGGAAAGGGCACCTTC; cdr3_aa: CASSQGGGKGTF; v_call: TRBV3-1/TRBV3-2; clone_size: .; j_call: TRBJ1-2; d_call: .
cdr3_nt: TGTGCCAGCAGTACCTTGGGGGTGGCCGATGGCAAAAACATTCAGTACTTC; cdr3_aa: CASSTLGVADGKNIQYF; v_call: TRBV2; clone_size: .; j_call: TRBJ2-4; d_call: .
cdr3_nt: TGTGCCAGCAGAACCAGGGCGGGAGGGGAGACCCAGTACTTC; cdr3_aa: CASRTRAGGETQYF; v_call: TRBV6-5; clone_size: once; j_call: TRBJ2-5; d_call: TRBD2
cdr3_nt: TGTGCCAGCAGGGACACCTTGAACACTGAAGCTTTCTTT; cdr3_aa: CASRDTLNTEAFF; v_call: TRBV27; clone_size: .; j_call: TRBJ1-1; d_call: .
cdr3_nt: TGTGCCAGCAGCCGGACAGAAGATAATTCACCCCTCCACTTT; cdr3_aa: CASSRTEDNSPLHF; v_call: TRBV3-1/TRBV3-2; clone_size: .; j_call: TRBJ1-6; d_call: .
cdr3_nt: TGTGCCAGCAGCCAAAAGACAGGGATCTATGGCTACACCTTC; cdr3_aa: CASSQKTGIYGYTF; v_call: TRBV9; clone_size: .; j_call: TRBJ1-2; d_call: TRBD1
cdr3_nt: TGTGCCAGCAGCCAAGGATCGCGGGAGGGGGTCCAGCAGTACTTC; cdr3_aa: CASSQGSREGVQQYF; v_call: TRBV3-1/TRBV3-2; clone_size: .; j_call: TRBJ2-7; d_call: TRBD2
cdr3_nt: TGTGCCAGCAGCCCTGGTGACGTTTATCAGCCCCAGCATTTT; cdr3_aa: CASSPGDVYQPQHF; v_call: TRBV6-6; clone_size: .; j_call: TRBJ1-5; d_call: .
cdr3_nt: TGTGCCAGCAGCTGGCGAGGGGGAGGTAATTCACCCCTCCACTTT; cdr3_aa: CASSWRGGGNSPLHF; v_call: TRBV11-3; clone_size: .; j_call: TRBJ1-6; d_call: .
cdr3_nt: TGTGCCAGCAGCTTGGGGACAGTGAACCTTAACTATGGCTACACCTTC; cdr3_aa: CASSLGTVNLNYGYTF; v_call: TRBV7-9; clone_size: .; j_call: TRBJ1-2; d_call: TRBD1
cdr3_nt: TGTGCCAGTAAGGTAGCGGGGCTCCCAGATACGCAGTATTTT; cdr3_aa: CASKVAGLPDTQYF; v_call: TRBV19; clone_size: .; j_call: TRBJ2-3; d_call: TRBD2
cdr3_nt: TGTGCCAGCAGTTCCAAAGCGTCTAGCGGGAGGAAGGAGACCCAGTACTTC; cdr3_aa: CASSSKASSGRKETQYF; v_call: TRBV27; clone_size: few; j_call: TRBJ2-5; d_call: TRBD2
cdr3_nt: TGTGCCAGCAGTGTGGCAGGGGGCAATCAGCCCCAGCATTTT; cdr3_aa: CASSVAGGNQPQHF; v_call: TRBV6-4; clone_size: .; j_call: TRBJ1-5; d_call: .
cdr3_nt: TGTGCCAGCAGTTGGGGACAGGGCGATGGCTACACCTTC; cdr3_aa: CASSWGQGDGYTF; v_call: TRBV6-5; clone_size: .; j_call: TRBJ1-2; d_call: TRBD1
cdr3_nt: TGCGCCAGCAGCCAAGATTCCCAGGCCGGAAAAGAGCAGTTCTTC; cdr3_aa: CASSQDSQAGKEQFF; v_call: TRBV4-3; clone_size: .; j_call: TRBJ2-1; d_call: .
cdr3_nt: TGTGCCAGCACGGGACAGGGTATCACCGGGGAGCTGTTTTTT; cdr3_aa: CASTGQGITGELFF; v_call: TRBV11-2; clone_size: .; j_call: TRBJ2-2; d_call: TRBD1
cdr3_nt: TGTGCCAGCAGTGACTCTGGTAGCGGGAGTGCAGATACGCAGTATTTT; cdr3_aa: CASSDSGSGSADTQYF; v_call: TRBV6-4; clone_size: few; j_call: TRBJ2-3; d_call: TRBD2
cdr3_nt: TGTGCCAGCAGCCTGGGGGGTCCGAATGGCTACACCTTC; cdr3_aa: CASSLGGPNGYTF; v_call: TRBV14; clone_size: .; j_call: TRBJ1-2; d_call: .
cdr3_nt: TGTGCCAGCAGCTTAGGGGGGGCCCAAGAGACCCAGTACTTC; cdr3_aa: CASSLGGAQETQYF; v_call: TRBV7-2; clone_size: .; j_call: TRBJ2-5; d_call: .
cdr3_nt: TGCAGCGCCACAGGGGGGGCTTTCTTT; cdr3_aa: CSATGGAFF; v_call: TRBV29-1; clone_size: .; j_call: TRBJ1-1; d_call: TRBD1
cdr3_nt: TGTGCCAGTAGTCGACTAAAAGGCACTGAAGCTTTCTTT; cdr3_aa: CASSRLKGTEAFF; v_call: TRBV19; clone_size: .; j_call: TRBJ1-1; d_call: .
cdr3_nt: TGTGCCAGCTCACCTGGGACAGGGCGAAATCAGCCCCAGCATTTT; cdr3_aa: CASSPGTGRNQPQHF; v_call: TRBV18; clone_size: .; j_call: TRBJ1-5; d_call: TRBD1
cdr3_nt: TGTGCCAGCAGCCGGGGCGATACGCAGTATTTT; cdr3_aa: CASSRGDTQYF; v_call: TRBV7-3; clone_size: .; j_call: TRBJ2-3; d_call: .
cdr3_nt: TGTGCCAGCAGCGGGATAGCAACTAATGAAAAACTGTTTTTT; cdr3_aa: CASSGIATNEKLFF; v_call: TRBV11-2; clone_size: many; j_call: TRBJ1-4; d_call: .
cdr3_nt: TGCGCCAGCAGCTTAAGGAACACAGATAGAACGAACACTGAAGCTTTCTTT; cdr3_aa: CASSLRNTDRTNTEAFF; v_call: TRBV5-1; clone_size: .; j_call: TRBJ1-1; d_call: .
cdr3_nt: TGTGCCAGCAGCCCGGGACTCTCGTGGGGATATTTCGACACTGAAGCTTTCTTT; cdr3_aa: CASSPGLSWGYFDTEAFF; v_call: TRBV5-8; clone_size: few; j_call: TRBJ1-1; d_call: .
cdr3_nt: TGTGCCAGCTCACCACCCGAGAATCGGGTCTCCGAGCAGTACTTC; cdr3_aa: CASSPPENRVSEQYF; v_call: TRBV18; clone_size: .; j_call: TRBJ2-7; d_call: .
cdr3_nt: TGTGCCAGCAGCGACGGACAGGGGGAGACGGGTAGCACAGATACGCAGTATTTT; cdr3_aa: CASSDGQGETGSTDTQYF; v_call: TRBV21-1; clone_size: .; j_call: TRBJ2-3; d_call: .
cdr3_nt: TGTGCCAGCAAGCTTAGACCCGGAAGGGCAGGGAGAAACACCGGGGAGCTGTTTTTT; cdr3_aa: CASKLRPGRAGRNTGELFF; v_call: TRBV7-9; clone_size: .; j_call: TRBJ2-2; d_call: .
cdr3_nt: TGTGCCAGCAGTTTCCAACACTACGAGCAGTACTTC; cdr3_aa: CASSFQHYEQYF; v_call: TRBV28; clone_size: .; j_call: TRBJ2-7; d_call: .
cdr3_nt: TGTGCCAGCAGCCTTGGGCGAGGCGAGCAGTACTTC; cdr3_aa: CASSLGRGEQYF; v_call: TRBV3-1/TRBV3-2; clone_size: .; j_call: TRBJ2-7; d_call: .
cdr3_nt: TGTGCCAGTAGAGATCGGGGGACAGGGCTAAACACTGAAGCTTTCTTT; cdr3_aa: CASRDRGTGLNTEAFF; v_call: TRBV19; clone_size: .; j_call: TRBJ1-1; d_call: TRBD1
cdr3_nt: TGTGCCAGCAGCTTAAAGGAGGGATCTAATGAAAAACTGTTTTTT; cdr3_aa: CASSLKEGSNEKLFF; v_call: TRBV7-9; clone_size: .; j_call: TRBJ1-4; d_call: .
cdr3_nt: TGCGCCAGCAGCCAAGATGGGACAGGGGGTGTTCTAGGCAATCAGCCCCAGCATTTT; cdr3_aa: CASSQDGTGGVLGNQPQHF; v_call: TRBV4-1; clone_size: .; j_call: TRBJ1-5; d_call: TRBD1
cdr3_nt: TGTGCCAGCAGAAAGGGGGGGGGCACCGGGGAGCTGTTTTTT; cdr3_aa: CASRKGGGTGELFF; v_call: TRBV6-5; clone_size: .; j_call: TRBJ2-2; d_call: .
cdr3_nt: TGTGCTAGTGGTTTGGCTGATCGGGGCACCGGGGAGCTGTTTTTT; cdr3_aa: CASGLADRGTGELFF; v_call: TRBV12-5; clone_size: .; j_call: TRBJ2-2; d_call: .
cdr3_nt: TGTGCCAGCAGTGAAGCCTTCGGGATTCGAAACACCATATATTTT; cdr3_aa: CASSEAFGIRNTIYF; v_call: TRBV6-1; clone_size: few; j_call: TRBJ1-3; d_call: .
cdr3_nt: TGTGCCAGTAGTCCCAGTTCCTGGGGAGAGCAGTACTTC; cdr3_aa: CASSPSSWGEQYF; v_call: TRBV19; clone_size: .; j_call: TRBJ2-7; d_call: .
cdr3_nt: TGTGCCAGCAGCCCCGGTAGGTTTGTAGCCGATCAGCCCCAGCATTTT; cdr3_aa: CASSPGRFVADQPQHF; v_call: TRBV7-9; clone_size: .; j_call: TRBJ1-5; d_call: .
cdr3_nt: TGCAGCGGGACGAACACTGAAGCTTTCTTT; cdr3_aa: CSGTNTEAFF; v_call: TRBV29-1; clone_size: .; j_call: TRBJ1-1; d_call: .
cdr3_nt: TGTGCCAGCAGCCAAGATGGCGCAAGCAATTCACCCCTCCACTTT; cdr3_aa: CASSQDGASNSPLHF; v_call: TRBV14; clone_size: .; j_call: TRBJ1-6; d_call: .
cdr3_nt: TGTGCCAGCAGCTTACAGGGGGTGGTTGGGAACACTGAAGCTTTCTTT; cdr3_aa: CASSLQGVVGNTEAFF; v_call: TRBV7-2; clone_size: few; j_call: TRBJ1-1; d_call: TRBD1
cdr3_nt: TGTGCCAGCAGTTTATGGGGGGAGGGACAGCAGCCCCAGCATTTT; cdr3_aa: CASSLWGEGQQPQHF; v_call: TRBV27; clone_size: .; j_call: TRBJ1-5; d_call: TRBD1
cdr3_nt: TGTGCCAGCAGTGAGCACCAGGGGGCGCCGGCTGAAGCTTTCTTT; cdr3_aa: CASSEHQGAPAEAFF; v_call: TRBV2; clone_size: .; j_call: TRBJ1-1; d_call: TRBD1